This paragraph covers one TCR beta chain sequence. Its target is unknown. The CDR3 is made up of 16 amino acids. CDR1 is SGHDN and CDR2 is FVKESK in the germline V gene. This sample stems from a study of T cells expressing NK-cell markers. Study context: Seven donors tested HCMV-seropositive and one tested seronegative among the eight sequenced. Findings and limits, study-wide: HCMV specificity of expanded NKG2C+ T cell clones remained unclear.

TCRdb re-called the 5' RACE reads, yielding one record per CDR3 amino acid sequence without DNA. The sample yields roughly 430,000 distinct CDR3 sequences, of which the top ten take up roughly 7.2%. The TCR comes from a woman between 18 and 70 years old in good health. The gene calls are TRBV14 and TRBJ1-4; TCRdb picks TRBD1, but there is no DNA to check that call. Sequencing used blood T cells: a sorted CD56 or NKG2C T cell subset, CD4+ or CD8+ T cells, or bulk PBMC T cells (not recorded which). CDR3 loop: CASSPGQVATNEKLFF.